This TCR beta chain was found in a study of T cell repertoires in cytomegalovirus infection. For the study at large: Selection of CMV epitopes for the study included recently identified HLA-C-restricted and well-studied HLA-B-restricted ones. The study's findings and limits: Ex vivo, HLA-C-restricted CMV-specific TCR beta clonotypes prevailed over the rest of the response. Using cumulative public TCR beta family frequency, the authors identified those who carried CMV together with the relevant HLA.

The germline CDR1 and CDR2 sequences are LNHDA and SQIVND (reference sequence). The CDR3 sequence is 13 residues long. The V and J ends lost 8 bases and 0 bases respectively, with 8 bases between them. One entry per CDR3 protein, called by TCRdb with MiXCR from the reads. In the table there are around 900,000 distinct CDR3 sequences, less than 40% of which are singletons. As for this clonotype: Its antigen is undetermined.

The sample here was cultured CD8+ T cells from PBMCs, taken from culture after CMV antigen stimulation. The chain couples TRBV19 to TRBJ1-5; D is unclear. The source is a human donor in good health (CMV status not recorded). Some clones in this sample may be carry-over from other donors' samples. CDR3 loop: CASGSYSNQPQHF. The CDR3 DNA reads as TGTGCCAGTGGATCATATAGCAATCAGCCCCAGCATTTT. Full variable domain (missing parts from reference TRBV19 and TRBJ1-5): DGGITQSPKYLFRKEGQNVTLSCEQNLNHDAMYWYRQDPGQGLRLIYYSQIVNDFQKGDIAEGYSVSREKKESFPLTVTSAQKNPTAFYLCASGSYSNQPQHFGDGTRLSIL.